This T cell receptor beta chain was retrieved from a study of blood T cells in healthy people across ages. Turning to the study itself: Template switching captured about one barcoded beta molecule per two T cells.

There are 17 residues in the CDR3. The V gene's germline CDR1 is LNHNV and CDR2 YYDKDF (reference sequence). Trimming pared 0 bases from V and 2 bases from J, leaving 14 bases between. Primed by a sample-barcoded 5' primer and a J-beta primer mix, a second PCR proceeded for about 6 to 12 cycles. Each cDNA molecule carried a tag from a template-switch adaptor that contained 12 random nucleotides. Every sample produced at least 3 million CDR3-containing paired-end reads. Each CDR3 protein is one row after TCRdb ran MiXCR on the 5' RACE reads. The sample includes fewer than 2,000,000 distinct CDR3 sequences, roughly two fifths of them seen just once. Each sample yielded at least 5 micrograms of PBMC total RNA.

The chain recombines TRBV15 with TRBJ1-5, with TRBD1 as a possible D gene (5 bases). Sequencing was performed on blood. The TCR was taken from a human donor in good health. CDR3 nucleotides: TGTGCCACCAGCAGAGATCTTGCCCTGGGGGGCAATCAGCCCCAGCATTTT. Its protein product is CATSRDLALGGNQPQHF.